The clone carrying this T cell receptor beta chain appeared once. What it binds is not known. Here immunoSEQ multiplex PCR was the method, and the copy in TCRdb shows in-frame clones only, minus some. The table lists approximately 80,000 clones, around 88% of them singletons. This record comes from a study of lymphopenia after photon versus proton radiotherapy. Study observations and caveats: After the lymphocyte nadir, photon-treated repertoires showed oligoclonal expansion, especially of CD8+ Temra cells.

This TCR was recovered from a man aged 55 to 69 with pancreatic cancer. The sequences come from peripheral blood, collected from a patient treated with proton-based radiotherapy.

The CDR3 coding sequence is TGTGCCAGCAGCTTGCTAGCGGGGACCACAGATACGCAGTATTTT. It is translated as CASSLLAGTTDTQYF. The gene calls are TRBV7-6 and TRBJ2-3, with 9 bases lining up with TRBD2. The CDR3 is made up of 15 amino acids. The V and J ends lost 3 bases and 2 bases, in that order; junction bases with no gene match: 3. CDR1 SGHVS and CDR2 FNYEAQ come from the germline V gene. The whole variable domain, remainder taken from reference TRBV7-6 and TRBJ2-3, is GAGVSQSPRYKVTKRGQDVALRCDPISGHVSLYWYRQALGQGPEFLTYFNYEAQQDKSGLPNDRFSAERPEGSISTLTIQRTEQRDSAMYRCASSLLAGTTDTQYFGPGTRLTVL.